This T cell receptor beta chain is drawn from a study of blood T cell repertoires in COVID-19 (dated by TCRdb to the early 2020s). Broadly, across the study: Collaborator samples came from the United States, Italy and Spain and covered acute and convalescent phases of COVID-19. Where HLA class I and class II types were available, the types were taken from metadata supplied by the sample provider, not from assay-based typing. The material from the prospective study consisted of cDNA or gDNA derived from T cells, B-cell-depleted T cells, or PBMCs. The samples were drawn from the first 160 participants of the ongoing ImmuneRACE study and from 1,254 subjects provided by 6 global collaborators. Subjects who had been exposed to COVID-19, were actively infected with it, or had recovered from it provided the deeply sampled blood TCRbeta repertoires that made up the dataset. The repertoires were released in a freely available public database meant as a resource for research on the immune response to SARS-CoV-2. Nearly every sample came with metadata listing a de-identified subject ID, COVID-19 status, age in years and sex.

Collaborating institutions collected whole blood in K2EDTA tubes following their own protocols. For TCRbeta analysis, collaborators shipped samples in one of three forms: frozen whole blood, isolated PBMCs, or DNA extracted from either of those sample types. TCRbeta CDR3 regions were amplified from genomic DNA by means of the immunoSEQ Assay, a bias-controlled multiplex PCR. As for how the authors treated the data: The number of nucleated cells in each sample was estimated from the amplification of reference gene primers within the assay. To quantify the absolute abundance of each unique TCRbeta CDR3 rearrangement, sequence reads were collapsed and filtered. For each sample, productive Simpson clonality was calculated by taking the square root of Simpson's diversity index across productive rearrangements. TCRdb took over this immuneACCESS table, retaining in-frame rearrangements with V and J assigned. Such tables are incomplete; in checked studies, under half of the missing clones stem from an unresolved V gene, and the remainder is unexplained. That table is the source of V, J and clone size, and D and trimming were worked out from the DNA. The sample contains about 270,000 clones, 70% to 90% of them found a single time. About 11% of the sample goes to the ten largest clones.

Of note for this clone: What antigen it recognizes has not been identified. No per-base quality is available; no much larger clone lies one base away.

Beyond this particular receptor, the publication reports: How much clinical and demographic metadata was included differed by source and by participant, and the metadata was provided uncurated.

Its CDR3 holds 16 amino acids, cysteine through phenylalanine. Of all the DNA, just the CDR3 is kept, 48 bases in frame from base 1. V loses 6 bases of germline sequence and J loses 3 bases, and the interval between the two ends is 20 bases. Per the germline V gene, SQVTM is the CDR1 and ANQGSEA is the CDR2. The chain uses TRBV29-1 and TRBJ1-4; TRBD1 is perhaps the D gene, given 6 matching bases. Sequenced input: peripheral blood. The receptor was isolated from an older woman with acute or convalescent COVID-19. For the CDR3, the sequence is CSVPPEQGNPNEKLFF. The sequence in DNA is TGCAGCGTCCCGCCGGAACAGGGAAATCCTAATGAAAAACTGTTTTTT.